This T cell receptor (beta chain) was observed in a study of PD-1 blockade in classical Hodgkin lymphoma. Study-wide background: Patients got intravenous nivolumab 3 mg/kg every 2 weeks.

Time point given: cycle 4 day 1 (C4D1), after less than 7 weeks of nivolumab. Each of the patients experienced relapse following autologous stem cell transplantation, and their brentuximab vedotin exposure differed. Patients' outcomes at their best amounted to complete response, partial response or progressive disease. Study results and limitations: Newly diagnosed patients had baseline TCR diversity that was reportedly lower than that of healthy donors. Complete responders started with a diversity level that resembled newly diagnosed patients at baseline.

Germline CDR1 reads LNHDA; CDR2 reads SQIVND (reference sequence). CDR3 length: 13 amino acids. Trimming removed 6 bases from V and 1 base from J, with 9 bases in between. This table comes from immunoSEQ multiplex PCR, and its TCRdb copy is limited to in-frame clones, with some not included. The sample records some 39,000 clones, around 80% being singletons. With respect to this clone: Antigen specificity is unknown.

The rearrangement links TRBV19 to TRBJ1-1, with D perhaps matching TRBD1 (5 bases). This TCR derives from a human donor with classical Hodgkin lymphoma. The material sequenced was peripheral blood mononuclear cells (PBMCs), taken before the fourth cycle of nivolumab. The CDR3 loop reads CASRARANTEAFF. The CDR3 DNA reads TGTGCCAGTAGAGCCAGGGCGAACACTGAAGCTTTCTTT.